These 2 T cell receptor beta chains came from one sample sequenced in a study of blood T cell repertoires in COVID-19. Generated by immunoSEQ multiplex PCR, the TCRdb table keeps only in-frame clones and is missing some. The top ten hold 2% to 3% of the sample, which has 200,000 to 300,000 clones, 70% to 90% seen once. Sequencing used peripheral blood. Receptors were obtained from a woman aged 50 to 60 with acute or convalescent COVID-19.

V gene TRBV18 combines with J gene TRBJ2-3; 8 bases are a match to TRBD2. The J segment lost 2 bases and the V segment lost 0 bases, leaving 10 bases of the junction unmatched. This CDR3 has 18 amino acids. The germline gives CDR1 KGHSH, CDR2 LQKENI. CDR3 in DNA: TGTGCCAGCTCACCACCGGGACTAGGCACCCTTAACACAGATACGCAGTATTTT. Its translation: CASSPPGLGTLNTDTQYF.

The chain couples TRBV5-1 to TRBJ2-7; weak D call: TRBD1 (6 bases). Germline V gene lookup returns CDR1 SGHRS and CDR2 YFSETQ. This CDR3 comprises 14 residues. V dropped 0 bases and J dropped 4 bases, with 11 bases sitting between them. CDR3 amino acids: CASSLAQGLYEQYF. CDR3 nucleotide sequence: TGCGCCAGCAGCTTGGCACAGGGATTATACGAGCAGTACTTC.